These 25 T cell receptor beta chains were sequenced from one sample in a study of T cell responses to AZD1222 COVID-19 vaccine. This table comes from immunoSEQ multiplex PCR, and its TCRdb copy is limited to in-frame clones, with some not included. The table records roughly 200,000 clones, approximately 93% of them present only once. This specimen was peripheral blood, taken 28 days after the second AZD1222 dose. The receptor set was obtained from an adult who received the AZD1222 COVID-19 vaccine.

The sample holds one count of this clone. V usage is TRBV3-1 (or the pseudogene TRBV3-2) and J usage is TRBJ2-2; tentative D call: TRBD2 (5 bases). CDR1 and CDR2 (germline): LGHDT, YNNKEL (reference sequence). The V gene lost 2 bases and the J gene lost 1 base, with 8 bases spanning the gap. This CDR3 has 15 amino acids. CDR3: CASSQRRGNTGELFF. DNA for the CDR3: TGTGCCAGCAGCCAACGACGGGGGAACACCGGGGAGCTGTTTTTT.

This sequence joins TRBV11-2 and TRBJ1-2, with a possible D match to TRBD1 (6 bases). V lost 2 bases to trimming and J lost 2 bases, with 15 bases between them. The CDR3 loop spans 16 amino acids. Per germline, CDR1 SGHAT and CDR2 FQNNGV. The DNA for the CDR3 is TGTGCCAGCAGCTTACACCCGGGACAACTAAACTATGGCTACACCTTC. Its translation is CASSLHPGQLNYGYTF.

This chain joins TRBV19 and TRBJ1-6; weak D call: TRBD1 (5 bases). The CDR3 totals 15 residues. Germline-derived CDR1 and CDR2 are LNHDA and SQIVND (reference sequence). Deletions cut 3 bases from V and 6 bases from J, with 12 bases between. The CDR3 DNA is TGTGCCAGTAGTATCGCGGGACGCTTTAATTCACCCCTCCACTTT. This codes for CASSIAGRFNSPLHF.

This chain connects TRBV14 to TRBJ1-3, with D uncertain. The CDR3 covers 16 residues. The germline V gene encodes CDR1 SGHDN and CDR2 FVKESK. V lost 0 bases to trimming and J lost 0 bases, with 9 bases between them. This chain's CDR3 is CASSQDLYSSGNTIYF. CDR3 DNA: TGTGCCAGCAGCCAAGATCTATACAGCTCTGGAAACACCATATATTTT. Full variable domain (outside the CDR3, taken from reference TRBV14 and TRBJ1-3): EAGVTQFPSHSVIEKGQTVTLRCDPISGHDNLYWYRRVMGKEIKFLLHFVKESKQDESGMPNNRFLAERTGGTYSTLKVQPAELEDSGVYFCASSQDLYSSGNTIYFGEGSWLTVV.

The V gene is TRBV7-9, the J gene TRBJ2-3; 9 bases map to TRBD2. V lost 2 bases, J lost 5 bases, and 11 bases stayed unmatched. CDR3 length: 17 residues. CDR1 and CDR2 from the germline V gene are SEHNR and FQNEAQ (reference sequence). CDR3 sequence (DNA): TGTGCCAGCAGCTTATTCACTAGCGGGCTGGGTCAAGATACGCAGTATTTT. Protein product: CASSLFTSGLGQDTQYF.

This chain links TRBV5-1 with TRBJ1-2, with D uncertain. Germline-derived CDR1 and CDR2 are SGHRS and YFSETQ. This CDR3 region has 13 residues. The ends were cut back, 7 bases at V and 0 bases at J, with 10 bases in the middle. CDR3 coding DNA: TGCGCCAGCTCGAACCCCTCTAACTATGGCTACACCTTC. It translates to CASSNPSNYGYTF.

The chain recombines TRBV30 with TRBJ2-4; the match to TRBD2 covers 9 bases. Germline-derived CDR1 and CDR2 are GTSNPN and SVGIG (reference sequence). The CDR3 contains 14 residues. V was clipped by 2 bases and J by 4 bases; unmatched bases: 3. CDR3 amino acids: CAWSMTSGKNIQYF. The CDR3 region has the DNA TGTGCCTGGAGTATGACTAGCGGAAAAAACATTCAGTACTTC.

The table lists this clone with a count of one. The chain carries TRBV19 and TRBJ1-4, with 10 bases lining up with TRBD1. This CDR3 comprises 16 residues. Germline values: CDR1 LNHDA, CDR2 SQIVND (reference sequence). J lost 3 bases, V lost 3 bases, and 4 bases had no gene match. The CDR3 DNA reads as TGTGCCAGTAGTATGCACGACAGGGGGCCTAATGAAAAACTGTTTTTT. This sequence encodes CASSMHDRGPNEKLFF. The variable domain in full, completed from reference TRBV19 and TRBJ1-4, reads DGGITQSPKYLFRKEGQNVTLSCEQNLNHDAMYWYRQDPGQGLRLIYYSQIVNDFQKGDIAEGYSVSREKKESFPLTVTSAQKNPTAFYLCASSMHDRGPNEKLFFGSGTQLSVL.

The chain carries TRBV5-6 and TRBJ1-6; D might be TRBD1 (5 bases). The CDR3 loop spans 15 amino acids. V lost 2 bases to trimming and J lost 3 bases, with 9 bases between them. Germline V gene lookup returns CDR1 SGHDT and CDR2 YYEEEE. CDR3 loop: CASSFRTSYNSPLHF. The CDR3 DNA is TGTGCCAGCAGCTTTAGGACAAGCTATAATTCACCCCTCCACTTT.

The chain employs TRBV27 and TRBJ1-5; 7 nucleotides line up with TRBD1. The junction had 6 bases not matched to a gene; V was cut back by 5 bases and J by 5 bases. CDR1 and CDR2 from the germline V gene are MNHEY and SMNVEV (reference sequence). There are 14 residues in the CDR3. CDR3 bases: TGTGCCAGCAGTAGACAAACAGGGGATCAGCCCCAGCATTTT. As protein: CASSRQTGDQPQHF.

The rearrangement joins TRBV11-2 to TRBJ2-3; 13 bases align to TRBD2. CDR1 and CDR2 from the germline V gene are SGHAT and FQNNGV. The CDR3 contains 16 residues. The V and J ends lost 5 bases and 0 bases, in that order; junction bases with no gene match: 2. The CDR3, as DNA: TGTGCCAGCAGCAAGACTAGCGGGGGGAGCACAGATACGCAGTATTTT. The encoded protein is CASSKTSGGSTDTQYF.

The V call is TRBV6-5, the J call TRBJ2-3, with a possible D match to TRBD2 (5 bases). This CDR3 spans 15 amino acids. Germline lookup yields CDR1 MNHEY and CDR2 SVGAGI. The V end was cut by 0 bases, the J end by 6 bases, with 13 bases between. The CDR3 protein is CASSYSRARRDTQYF. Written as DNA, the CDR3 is TGTGCCAGCAGTTACTCGAGGGCCCGGCGGGATACGCAGTATTTT.

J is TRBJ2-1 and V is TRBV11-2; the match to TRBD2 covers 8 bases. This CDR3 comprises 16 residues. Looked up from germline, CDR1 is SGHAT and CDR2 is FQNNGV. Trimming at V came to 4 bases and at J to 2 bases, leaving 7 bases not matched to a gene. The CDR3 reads CASSSRTSSAYNEQFF. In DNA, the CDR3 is TGTGCCAGCAGCTCTCGGACTAGCTCCGCCTACAATGAGCAGTTCTTC.

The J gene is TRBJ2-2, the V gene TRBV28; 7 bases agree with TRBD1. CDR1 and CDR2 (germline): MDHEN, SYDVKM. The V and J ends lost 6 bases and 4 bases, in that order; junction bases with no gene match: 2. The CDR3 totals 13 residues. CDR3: CASRGQLTGELFF. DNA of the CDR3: TGTGCCAGCAGGGGACAGCTCACCGGGGAGCTGTTTTTT.

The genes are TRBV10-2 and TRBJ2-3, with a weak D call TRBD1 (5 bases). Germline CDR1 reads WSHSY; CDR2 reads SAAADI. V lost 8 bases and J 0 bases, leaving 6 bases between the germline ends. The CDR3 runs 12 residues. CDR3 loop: CASGASTDTQYF. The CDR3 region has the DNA TGCGCCAGCGGGGCAAGCACAGATACGCAGTATTTT.

For the CDR3, the DNA is TGTGCCAGCAGTTTATGGGGGAGCTCCTACAATGAGCAGTTCTTC. Translation gives CASSLWGSSYNEQFF. The rearrangement joins TRBV27 to TRBJ2-1; the D call may be TRBD1 or TRBD2 (5 bases each). There are 15 residues in the CDR3. Looked up from germline, CDR1 is MNHEY and CDR2 is SMNVEV (reference sequence). V lost 1 base and J lost 0, with 7 bases in between.

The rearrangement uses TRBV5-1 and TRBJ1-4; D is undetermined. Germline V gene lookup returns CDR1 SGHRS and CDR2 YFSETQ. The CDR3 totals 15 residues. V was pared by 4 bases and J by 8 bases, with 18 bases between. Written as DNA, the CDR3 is TGCGCCAGCAGCCCCGACCCCGGTCGACGGGAAAAACTGTTTTTT. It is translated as CASSPDPGRREKLFF. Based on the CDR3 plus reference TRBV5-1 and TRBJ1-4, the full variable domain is KAGVTQTPRYLIKTRGQQVTLSCSPISGHRSVSWYQQTPGQGLQFLFEYFSETQRNKGNFPGRFSGRQFSNSRSEMNVSTLELGDSALYLCASSPDPGRREKLFFGSGTQLSVL.

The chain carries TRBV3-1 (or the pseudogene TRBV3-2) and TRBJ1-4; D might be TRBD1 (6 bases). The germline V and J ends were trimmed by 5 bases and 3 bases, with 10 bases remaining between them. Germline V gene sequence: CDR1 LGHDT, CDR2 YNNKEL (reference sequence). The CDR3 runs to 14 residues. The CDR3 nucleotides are TGTGCCAGCAGCAGAGGGGGGTCTAATGAAAAACTGTTTTTT. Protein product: CASSRGGSNEKLFF.

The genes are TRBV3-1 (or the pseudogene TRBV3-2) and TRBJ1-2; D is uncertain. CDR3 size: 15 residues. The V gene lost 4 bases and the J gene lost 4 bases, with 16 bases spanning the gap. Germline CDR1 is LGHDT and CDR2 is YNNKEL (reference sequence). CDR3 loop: CASSPPARRGYGYTF. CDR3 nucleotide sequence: TGTGCCAGCAGCCCCCCGGCGAGGCGGGGCTATGGCTACACCTTC.

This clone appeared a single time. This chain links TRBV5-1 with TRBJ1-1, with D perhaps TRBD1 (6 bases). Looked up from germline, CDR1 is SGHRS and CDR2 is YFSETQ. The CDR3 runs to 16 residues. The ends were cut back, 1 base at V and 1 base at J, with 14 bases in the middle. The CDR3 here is CASSLREQGPNTEAFF. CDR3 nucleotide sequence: TGCGCCAGCAGCTTGCGAGAACAGGGCCCGAACACTGAAGCTTTCTTT.

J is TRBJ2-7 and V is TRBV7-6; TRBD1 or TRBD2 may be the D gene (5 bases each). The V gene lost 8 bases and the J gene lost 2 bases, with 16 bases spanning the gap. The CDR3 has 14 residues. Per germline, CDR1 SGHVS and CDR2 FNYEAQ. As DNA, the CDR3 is TGTGCCAGCGCGGACCCCGGGACGGCCTACGAGCAGTACTTC. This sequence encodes CASADPGTAYEQYF.

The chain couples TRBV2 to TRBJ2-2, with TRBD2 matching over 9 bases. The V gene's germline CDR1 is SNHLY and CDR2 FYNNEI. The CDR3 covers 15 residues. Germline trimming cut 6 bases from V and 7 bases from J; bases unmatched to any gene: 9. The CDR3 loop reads CASSPDGGRVGELFF. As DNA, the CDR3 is TGTGCCAGCAGCCCTGACGGCGGGAGGGTCGGGGAGCTGTTTTTT.

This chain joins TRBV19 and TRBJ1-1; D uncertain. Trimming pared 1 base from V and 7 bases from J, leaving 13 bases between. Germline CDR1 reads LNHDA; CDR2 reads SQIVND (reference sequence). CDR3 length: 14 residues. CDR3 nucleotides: TGTGCCAGTAGTATAGGGACGGTGGGAGTTGAAGCTTTCTTT. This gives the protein CASSIGTVGVEAFF.

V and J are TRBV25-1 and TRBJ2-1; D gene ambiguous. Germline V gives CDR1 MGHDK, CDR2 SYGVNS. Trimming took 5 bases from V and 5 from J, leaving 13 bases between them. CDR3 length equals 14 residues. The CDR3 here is CASSSGTWHNEQFF. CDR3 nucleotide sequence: TGTGCCAGCAGTTCAGGCACTTGGCACAATGAGCAGTTCTTC. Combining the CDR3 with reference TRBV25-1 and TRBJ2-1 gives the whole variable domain EADIYQTPRYLVIGTGKKITLECSQTMGHDKMYWYQQDPGMELHLIHYSYGVNSTEKGDLSSESTVSRIRTEHFPLTLESARPSHTSQYLCASSSGTWHNEQFFGPGTRLTVL.

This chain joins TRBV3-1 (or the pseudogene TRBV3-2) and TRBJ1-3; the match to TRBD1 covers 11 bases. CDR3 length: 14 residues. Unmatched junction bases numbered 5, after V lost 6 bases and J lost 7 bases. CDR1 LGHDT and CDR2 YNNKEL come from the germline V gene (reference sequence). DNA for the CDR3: TGTGCCAGCAGTTCCCGGGACAGGGGGAACACCATATATTTT. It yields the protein CASSSRDRGNTIYF.